The 4 T cell receptor beta chains given below trace back to one sample, sequenced in a study of OX40 agonist ivuxolimab in advanced cancers. The method was immunoSEQ multiplex PCR; TCRdb's version includes in-frame clones alone and lacks a portion of them. The table lists 66,000 or so clones, 75% to 90% of them singletons. Sequences were derived from CD4+ or CD8+ T cells sorted from blood, sampled in a trial of the OX40 agonist ivuxolimab. The origin of the receptors is an adult with an advanced solid tumor such as melanoma, head and neck, liver or kidney cancer.

This sequence joins TRBV19 and TRBJ2-4; a weak D match, TRBD2 (6 bases). The CDR3 runs 16 residues. Trimming removed 4 bases from V and 0 bases from J, with 13 bases in between. CDR1 is LNHDA and CDR2 is SQIVND in the germline V gene (reference sequence). CDR3 in DNA: TGTGCCAGTAGTACCGGGAGTGGTCGAGCCAAAAACATTCAGTACTTC. Its protein product is CASSTGSGRAKNIQYF.

This clone was seen only once. The chain has TRBV6-1 and TRBJ2-2; D is ambiguous. Per the germline V gene, CDR1 is MNHNS and CDR2 is SASEGT. CDR3 length equals 12 residues. Trimming shortened V by 4 bases and J by 4 bases, and 4 bases separated the two germline ends. The CDR3 bases are TGTGCCAGCAGTGCAGGCACCGGGGAGCTGTTTTTT. Translation: CASSAGTGELFF.

This chain joins TRBV5-5 and TRBJ1-4; D is unresolved. Trimming left V 0 bases short and J 2 bases short, with 2 bases between. Germline loops: CDR1 SGHKS, CDR2 YYEKEE (reference sequence). The CDR3 totals 13 residues. DNA of the CDR3: TGTGCCAGCAGCTTGGCCACTAATGAAAAACTGTTTTTT. This sequence encodes CASSLATNEKLFF.

V gene TRBV19 combines with J gene TRBJ1-1; TRBD1 might be the D (6 bases). Looked up from germline, CDR1 is LNHDA and CDR2 is SQIVND (reference sequence). The ends were cut back, 3 bases at V and 10 bases at J, with 12 bases in the middle. The CDR3 length is 12 residues. The CDR3 loop is CASSIAGAGAFF. CDR3 nucleotides: TGTGCCAGTAGTATCGCGGGGGCAGGAGCTTTCTTT.